The 14 T cell receptor beta chains given below trace back to one sample, sequenced in a study of T cell responses to AZD1222 COVID-19 vaccine. Profiled with immunoSEQ multiplex PCR; TCRdb holds only in-frame clones, not every one. The sample holds tens of thousands of clones, about 83% seen once. Sequenced material: peripheral blood, taken on day 0 of AZD1222 vaccination. The receptors here all came from an adult in good health.

V and J are TRBV19 and TRBJ2-6; D is ambiguous. CDR3 length: 15 amino acids. CDR1 LNHDA and CDR2 SQIVND come from the germline V gene (reference sequence). Trimming stripped 10 bases from V and 0 bases from J, with 13 bases between. CDR3 loop: CATHSQSSGANVLTF. CDR3 DNA: TGTGCCACCCACTCACAGAGCTCTGGGGCCAACGTCCTGACTTTC.

CDR3 nucleotide sequence: TGCGCCAGCAGTCAACCAGGGGAGACCCAGTACTTC. Protein: CASSQPGETQYF. The chain recombines TRBV4-1 with TRBJ2-5; D perhaps matches TRBD1 (5 bases). The V gene's germline CDR1 is MGHRA and CDR2 YSYEKL. CDR3 length: 12 residues. The V end was cut by 6 bases, the J end by 5 bases, with 10 bases between.

The chain is built from TRBV4-2 and TRBJ1-2, with 7 bases matching TRBD1. The CDR3 spans 16 residues. Trimming cost V 1 base and J 8 bases; bases outside gene matches: 13. Germline V gene lookup returns CDR1 LGHNA and CDR2 YNFKEQ. The DNA for the CDR3 is TGTGCCAGCAGCCAAGGTAGTGAGGGGGCGGTTTTAGGCTACACCTTC. Translation gives CASSQGSEGAVLGYTF.

The rearrangement uses TRBV30 and TRBJ2-2; D may be TRBD1 or TRBD2 (6 bases each). The CDR3 consists of 15 residues. Trimming stripped 4 bases from V and 1 base from J, with 13 bases between. Germline V CDR1 and CDR2: GTSNPN, SVGIG (reference sequence). For the CDR3, the DNA is TGTGCCTGGAAACGCGGGACACTGAACACCGGGGAGCTGTTTTTT. It yields the protein CAWKRGTLNTGELFF. Using reference TRBV30 and TRBJ2-2 for the parts outside the CDR3, the full variable domain is SQTIHQWPATLVQPVGSPLSLECTVEGTSNPNLYWYRQAAGRGLQLLFYSVGIGQISSEVPQNLSASRPQDRQFILSSKKLLLSDSGFYLCAWKRGTLNTGELFFGEGSRLTVL.

The chain is built from TRBV7-9 and TRBJ2-1, with 10 bases that match TRBD2. Germline CDR1 reads SEHNR; CDR2 reads FQNEAQ (reference sequence). V gave up 5 bases and J gave up 7 bases; unmatched junction bases: 8. The CDR3 has 15 residues. The CDR3 sequence: CASSNSGGFMNEQFF. In DNA, the CDR3 is TGTGCCAGCAGCAATAGCGGGGGGTTCATGAATGAGCAGTTCTTC.

V is TRBV12-3 or TRBV12-4 and J is TRBJ1-2; D may be TRBD1 (5 bases). The CDR3 consists of 12 residues. The V gene lost 8 bases and the J gene lost 6 bases, with 13 bases spanning the gap. CDR3 in amino acids: CASRSNRNGYTF. The CDR3 DNA reads TGTGCCAGCCGCTCGAACAGGAATGGCTACACCTTC.

The chain couples TRBV12-5 to TRBJ2-7; D not certain. Germline V gives CDR1 LGHNT, CDR2 FRNRAP. The V end lost 5 bases, the J end lost 2 bases, and 10 bases lay between the germline ends. The CDR3 is made up of 13 amino acids. CDR3 DNA: TGTGCTAGTGGTACATCTAGTCCCTACGAGCAGTACTTC. It encodes CASGTSSPYEQYF.

V and J are TRBV18 and TRBJ2-7; 10 bases agree with TRBD1. The CDR3 has 17 amino acids. V dropped 4 bases and J dropped 6; count of bases not matched to a gene: 15. Germline values: CDR1 KGHSH, CDR2 LQKENI. CDR3 region: CASSLSVPETGGGEQYF. CDR3 DNA: TGTGCCAGCTCACTGAGTGTCCCGGAGACAGGGGGCGGCGAGCAGTACTTC.

The J gene is TRBJ1-4, the V gene TRBV27, with D hard to call. Germline V gives CDR1 MNHEY, CDR2 SMNVEV (reference sequence). CDR3 length equals 14 residues. V lost 2 bases to trimming and J lost 7 bases, with 11 bases between them. CDR3 DNA sequence: TGTGCCAGCAGTTTAACATTGAGGCGTGAAAAACTGTTTTTT. This gives the protein CASSLTLRREKLFF.

This chain connects TRBV5-1 to TRBJ1-3; D is uncertain. Between the trimmed V and J ends, which lost 2 bases and 4 bases, there was a span of 10 bases. The CDR3 has 14 amino acids. Germline lookup yields CDR1 SGHRS and CDR2 YFSETQ. As DNA, the CDR3 is TGCGCCAGCAGCTTCGGCAGAGCAGGAAACACCATATATTTT. This encodes CASSFGRAGNTIYF.

This clone is a singleton in its sample. The chain joins TRBV7-8 to TRBJ2-5; perhaps TRBD1 as D (5 bases). The CDR3 length is 16 residues. Trimming left V 3 bases short and J 2 bases short, with 16 bases between. Germline values: CDR1 SGHVS, CDR2 FQNEAQ. CDR3 region: CASSFSSGWEQETQYF. CDR3 DNA sequence: TGTGCCAGCAGCTTTAGCTCAGGGTGGGAACAAGAGACCCAGTACTTC.

The chain links TRBV18 to TRBJ2-1; tentatively, D is TRBD2 (6 bases). Germline loops: CDR1 KGHSH, CDR2 LQKENI. Trimming cost V 3 bases and J 2 bases, with 11 bases left between them. This CDR3 comprises 15 residues. CDR3 region: CASSPQRTTYNEQFF. In nucleotides, the CDR3 is TGTGCCAGCTCACCCCAGCGGACTACCTACAATGAGCAGTTCTTC.

The rearrangement links TRBV7-8 to TRBJ1-5, with D tentatively TRBD1 (6 bases). Trimming removed 7 bases at V and 7 bases at J, with 20 bases between. The germline CDR1 and CDR2 sequences are SGHVS and FQNEAQ. The CDR3 extends over 15 amino acids. CDR3 region: CASNPGQGSQQPQHF. DNA of the CDR3: TGTGCCAGCAACCCGGGGCAGGGGAGTCAACAGCCCCAGCATTTT.

The V call is TRBV4-3, the J call TRBJ1-6; 9 nucleotides line up with TRBD1. Germline lookup yields CDR1 LGHNA and CDR2 YSLEER. V dropped 0 bases and J dropped 7; count of bases not matched to a gene: 4. This CDR3 comprises 16 residues. The CDR3 region is CASSQDTDRGNSPLHF. The CDR3 bases are TGCGCCAGCAGCCAAGATACCGACAGGGGGAATTCACCCCTCCACTTT.